This T cell receptor (beta chain) was recovered during a study of type 1 and type 2 diabetes patients. A word on this clonotype: Its cognate antigen is unknown.

PCR was run on genomic DNA. The TCR beta CDR3 region was amplified using 30 forward and 13 reverse primers. TCRdb processed the multiplex PCR reads anew with MiXCR; each CDR3 protein has one entry. The sample contains some 250,000 distinct CDR3 sequences, roughly 50% of which appear only once. Study conclusions and caveats: Type 2 diabetes repertoires were more diverse than type 1 diabetes repertoires. V and J gene usage correlated at about 0.97 between type 2 diabetes and control samples. Type 2 diabetes patients had few highly-expanded CD4+ clones, median one.

This receptor was obtained from a man aged 18 to 29 with type 2 diabetes. Sample: peripheral blood mononuclear cells (PBMCs).

This chain's CDR3 is CASSVVGAHQETQYF. CDR3 in DNA: TGTGCCAGCAGCGTAGTTGGCGCCCACCAAGAGACCCAGTACTTC. The gene calls are TRBV9 and TRBJ2-5; D is unclear. Deletions cut 0 bases from V and 0 bases from J, with 9 bases between. This CDR3 is built from 15 residues. CDR1 is SGDLS and CDR2 is YYNGEE in the germline V gene.